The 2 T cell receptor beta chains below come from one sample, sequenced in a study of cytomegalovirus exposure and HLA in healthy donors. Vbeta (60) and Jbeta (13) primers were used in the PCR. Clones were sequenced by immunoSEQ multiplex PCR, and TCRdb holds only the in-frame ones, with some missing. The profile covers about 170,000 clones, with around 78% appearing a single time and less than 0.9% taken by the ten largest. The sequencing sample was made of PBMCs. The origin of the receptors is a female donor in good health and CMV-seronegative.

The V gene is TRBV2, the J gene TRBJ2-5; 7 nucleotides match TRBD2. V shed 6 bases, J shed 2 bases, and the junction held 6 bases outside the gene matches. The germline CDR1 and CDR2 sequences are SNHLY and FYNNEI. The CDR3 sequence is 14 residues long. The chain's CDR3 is CASSQSGTQETQYF. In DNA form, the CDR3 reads TGTGCCAGCAGCCAAAGCGGGACTCAAGAGACCCAGTACTTC.

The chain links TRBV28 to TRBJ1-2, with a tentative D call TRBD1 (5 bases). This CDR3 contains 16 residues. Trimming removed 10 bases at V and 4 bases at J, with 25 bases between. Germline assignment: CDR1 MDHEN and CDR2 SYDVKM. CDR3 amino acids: CATPGPTGSPTYGYTF. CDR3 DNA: TGTGCCACACCCGGGCCAACAGGTTCCCCGACCTATGGCTACACCTTC.